The 18 T cell receptor beta chains given below trace back to one sample, sequenced in a study of tumor-infiltrating lymphocytes in glioblastoma multiforme. TCRB libraries came from RNA via three nested multiplex PCR rounds. TCRdb used MiXCR to reprocess the multiplex PCR reads, holding one entry per CDR3 protein. The data show about 32,000 distinct CDR3 sequences, around 60% seen once. Sequenced sample: brain tumor tissue. Receptors were obtained from a male donor with glioblastoma.

This clonotype came up once. At one end the junction does not follow the germline gene, possibly because of a read error. V and J are TRBV4-1 and TRBJ1-1; D is unresolved. This CDR3 has 15 residues. Germline V gene data show CDR1 as MGHRA and CDR2 as YSYEKL. The CDR3 DNA reads as TGCGCCAGCAGCCGAGGTACGAGGGTGTACACTGAAACTTTCTTT. This translates into CASSRGTRVYTETFF.

Comment on this clonotype: This may be a read error, as it is one base from a much larger clone. V is TRBV10-3 and J is TRBJ2-5; 8 nucleotides line up with TRBD1. The CDR3 consists of 15 residues. The germline gives CDR1 ENHRY, CDR2 SYGVKD. The CDR3 region is CAISSDRDRQEAQYF. The CDR3 nucleotides read TGTGCCATCAGCTCGGACAGGGACCGCCAAGAGGCCCAGTACTTC.

This chain connects TRBV5-6 to TRBJ1-1; the D gene is possibly TRBD1 (6 bases). CDR3 length: 15 residues. V lost 4 bases and J lost 6, with 19 bases in between. Germline loops: CDR1 SGHDT, CDR2 YYEEEE. CDR3 sequence reads: CASSGGRGFRAEAFF. In nucleotides, the CDR3 is TGTGCCAGCAGCGGGGGCAGGGGTTTTAGGGCTGAAGCTTTCTTT.

To note about this clonotype: At one boundary the junction diverges from the germline segment, which might be a read error. The V gene is TRBV12-3 or TRBV12-4, the J gene TRBJ2-6, with 7 bases fitting TRBD1. The length of the CDR3 is 14 residues. The CDR3 nucleotides read TGTGCCAGCACCACAGGGGCTGGGGCCTACGTCCTTACTTTC. Amino acids: CASTTGAGAYVLTF.

Concerning this clonotype: The junction and the germline gene differ at one end; a read error may be behind it. The chain joins TRBV7-9 to TRBJ2-5; D is ambiguous. CDR3 length: 12 amino acids. CDR1 and CDR2 (germline): SEHNR, FQNEAQ (reference sequence). As DNA, the CDR3 is TGTGCCAGCAGCTTAGTCCTAGAGACCCAGAACTTC. Translation gives CASSLVLETQNF.

The V and J genes are TRBV30 and TRBJ2-5; no firm D call. The CDR3 runs 14 residues. The germline gives CDR1 GTSNPN, CDR2 SVGIG (reference sequence). Trimming left V 4 bases short and J 7 bases short, with 19 bases between. Here the CDR3 reads CAWNVPAGVGTQYF. The CDR3 DNA sequence: TGTGCCTGGAATGTACCCGCTGGGGTAGGGACCCAGTACTTC.

As regards this clonotype: Mismatch with germline at one junction end may stem from a read error. V is TRBV11-2 and J is TRBJ2-2; D is unresolved. From germline, CDR1 is SGHAT and CDR2 FQNNGV. This CDR3 contains 14 residues. CDR3 sequence: CVSSHGPDPGELFF. The CDR3 nucleotides are TGTGTCAGCAGCCACGGGCCAGACCCCGGGGAGCTGTTTTTT.

The J gene is TRBJ2-1, the V gene TRBV29-1; 13 nucleotides match TRBD2. J gave up 14 bases and V 8 bases, and 3 bases lay outside the gene matches. This CDR3 has 10 residues. In germline, CDR1 is SQVTM, CDR2 ANQGSEA. In DNA, the CDR3 is TGCAGCATTGGACTAGCGGGAGAGTTCTTC. Amino acids: CSIGLAGEFF.

In regard to this clonotype: A much more abundant neighbour one base away suggests this may be a read error. The gene calls are TRBV5-1 and TRBJ2-5; tentative D call: TRBD1 (7 bases). This CDR3 spans 14 amino acids. Germline V CDR1 and CDR2: SGHRS, YFSETQ. The CDR3 sequence is CASSLAGGYETRYF. DNA for the CDR3: TGCGCCAGCAGCTTGGCAGGGGGGTACGAGACCCGGTACTTC. The variable domain in full, completed from reference TRBV5-1 and TRBJ2-5, reads KAGVTQTPRYLIKTRGQQVTLSCSPISGHRSVSWYQQTPGQGLQFLFEYFSETQRNKGNFPGRFSGRQFSNSRSEMNVSTLELGDSALYLCASSLAGGYETRYFGPGTRLLVL.

This clonotype was detected many times. The rearrangement uses TRBV20-1 and TRBJ1-1; D remains ambiguous. Trimming cost V 8 bases and J 1 base, with 8 bases left between them. The CDR3 contains 11 residues. Germline lookup yields CDR1 DFQATT and CDR2 SNEGSKA (reference sequence). CDR3 sequence reads: CSPRRNTEAFF. CDR3 DNA sequence: TGCAGTCCACGGCGGAACACTGAAGCTTTCTTT.

Notes on this clonotype: This may come from a read error, since a much larger clone is one base off. The chain employs TRBV5-1 and TRBJ2-3; perhaps D is TRBD1 or TRBD2 (5 bases each). V gave up 3 bases and J gave up 4 bases, with 18 bases separating them. Per the germline V gene, CDR1 is SGHRS and CDR2 is YFSETQ. The CDR3 loop spans 16 amino acids. The CDR3 loop reads CASSSGHGARSDTQYF. The CDR3 nucleotides read TGCGCCAGCAGCTCAGGACACGGGGCTCGGTCAGATACGCAGTATTTT.

Points on this clonotype: This could be a read error, since a much larger clone is one nucleotide away. The J gene is TRBJ2-7, the V gene TRBV28, with 7 nucleotides matching TRBD1. CDR3 size: 13 residues. V gave up 7 bases and J gave up 2 bases; unmatched junction bases: 5. From germline, CDR1 is MDHEN and CDR2 SYDVKM. CDR3 sequence: CASTYRGAYEQYF. CDR3 DNA sequence: TGTGCCAGCACATACAGGGGCGCCTACGAGCAGTACTTC.

This clonotype was seen repeatedly, ten times or more. The chain employs TRBV5-1 and TRBJ1-1; no clear D gene. Per germline, CDR1 SGHRS and CDR2 YFSETQ. Trimming shortened V by 0 bases and J by 5 bases, and 11 bases separated the two germline ends. The CDR3 sequence is 14 residues long. The CDR3 DNA sequence: TGCGCCAGCAGCTTGGAACTTCCGGGGACTGAAGCTTTCTTT. Protein sequence: CASSLELPGTEAFF.

As to this clonotype: The junction differs from germline at one of its ends, possibly a read error. The chain has TRBV20-1 and TRBJ2-3; 8 bases are shared with TRBD2. Germline CDR1 reads DFQATT; CDR2 reads SNEGSKA (reference sequence). CDR3 length equals 16 residues. The CDR3 region has the DNA TGCAATGCTACCCTTCCAGCGGGAGTTTCCATAGATACGCAGTATTTT. Its protein is CNATLPAGVSIDTQYF.

This clonotype occurred a few times. The V gene is TRBV5-8, the J gene TRBJ2-7; no clear D gene. V was shortened by 6 bases and J by 5 bases, with 12 bases between the two germline ends. The CDR3 runs to 12 residues. Germline V gene lookup returns CDR1 SGHTS and CDR2 YDEGEE. The CDR3 loop is CASNTLVDEQYF. In DNA, the CDR3 is TGTGCCAGCAACACCTTAGTGGACGAGCAGTACTTC.

This clonotype was detected once. The CDR3 ends on some other residue instead of the conserved phenylalanine or tryptophan, so this is likely a read error. The genes are TRBV6-1 and TRBJ1-5; no definite D call. The CDR3 spans 13 residues. CDR1 and CDR2 (germline): MNHNS, SASEGT. V lost 5 bases, J lost 5 bases, and 10 bases lay in between. The CDR3 DNA sequence: TGTGCCAGCAGTAACGGGCGGCATCAGCCCCAGCATTAT. Amino acid sequence: CASSNGRHQPQHY.

Concerning this clonotype: It is likely a read error, because the conserved phenylalanine at the end of the CDR3 is missing. The chain has TRBV29-1 and TRBJ1-1; D call uncertain. Germline CDR1 SQVTM, CDR2 ANQGSEA. This CDR3 region has 12 residues. Deletions cut 4 bases from V and 2 bases from J, with 8 bases between. CDR3 protein: CSVGRGNTEAFI. In DNA form, the CDR3 reads TGCAGCGTTGGCCGGGGTAACACTGAAGCTTTCATA.

The chain carries TRBV6-1 and TRBJ2-7, with TRBD2 matching over 9 bases. Germline CDR1 is MNHNS and CDR2 is SASEGT. CDR3 length: 14 amino acids. The V segment lost 6 bases and the J segment 5 bases; nucleotides outside the gene matches: 8. The CDR3 spells CASRIRIAGDEQYF. CDR3 bases: TGTGCCAGCAGGATAAGGATAGCGGGAGACGAGCAGTACTTC.